This paragraph covers one T cell receptor beta chain sequence. This specimen comes from a study of T cell responses to AZD1222 COVID-19 vaccine. CDR1 and CDR2 (germline): LNHDA, SQIVND (reference sequence). The CDR3 has 15 amino acids. V was trimmed by 6 bases and J by 5 bases, leaving 17 bases between them. TCRdb's copy holds only in-frame clones and misses some; the assay was immunoSEQ multiplex PCR. Of some 120,000 clones in the sample, less than 90% were seen once. V is TRBV19 and J is TRBJ1-5; the D gene is possibly TRBD1 (5 bases). This material consisted of peripheral blood, taken on day 0 of AZD1222 vaccination. The TCR was taken from an adult in good health. The CDR3 DNA is TGTGCCAGTAGCCGTGGGGCCAGGGTCCATCAGCCCCAGCATTTT. As protein: CASSRGARVHQPQHF.